This T cell receptor (beta chain) was identified in a study of cytomegalovirus exposure and HLA in healthy donors (TCRdb year 2017). About the investigation overall: In an earlier analysis of some 550 of the donors, 276 Gb of sequence data and 100 million or so unique TCR beta sequences from about 179 million T cells were reported. An early release covering 550 to 700 HLA-typed donors comprised about 300 gigabases of sequencing data and tens of millions of unique TCR sequences. Among the roughly 400 genotyped donors, about 85% belonged to the genetic ancestry cluster associated with self-reported Caucasian donors. The study was designed to test whether signatures of past pathogen exposure could be identified by cataloging public T cell receptors. The study profiled the T cell repertoires of 500 to 800 subjects by immunosequencing and related them to cytomegalovirus serostatus. Besides the first cohort of 666 subjects, a separate validation cohort made up of 120 different subjects was used. To predict cytomegalovirus infection status, the study combined high-throughput TCR immunosequencing, statistical association of individual TCRs with disease status, and machine learning. In a later analysis, previously published TCR beta repertoires from about 640 donors were re-analyzed and high-resolution HLA genotyping was added so that TCR occurrence patterns could be studied. In the later analysis, no new phenotypic data were used to find candidate immune exposures; instead, reliance was placed on TCR beta sequences and their occurrence across donors. To decide whether each TCR beta V gene segment behaved as functional or pseudogenic, an earlier analysis of some 580 of the donors relied on high-throughput TCR beta sequencing. Donor age, sex, ethnicity and CMV serostatus were compiled together with the repertoire data. In a later genetic analysis, genome-wide SNP genotypes for about 55% of the 666 donors were used, and that subset was treated as a discovery cohort. All discovery cohort repertoires had been generated on a single sequencing platform. Both class I and class II loci were covered by HLA typing, at four-digit resolution. The number of typed donors differed by locus: about 620-630 for A, B, C, DRB1 and DQB1; 500 to 550 for DQA1; approximately 610 for DPA1; and around 450 for DPB1. Because of strong linkage in the cohort, roughly five DR-DQ haplotypes were treated as single units for association and clustering. Across roughly 420 genotyped donors of the cohort, an average of approximately 220,000 unique TCR beta nucleotide sequences per donor were sequenced, and 15% to 20% of those sequences were non-productive.

V ends up 4 bases short and J 5 bases short, with an unmatched junction base count of 6. The CDR3 goes from the cysteine to the phenylalanine over 15 residues. The DNA shown is the 45-base CDR3, in frame from base 1. Sequences LNHDA (CDR1) and SQIVND (CDR2) are obtained from the germline V gene (reference sequence). The cohort was made up of about 610 healthy bone marrow donors. At the time of sampling, all cohort members were nominally healthy, though unrecorded immune exposures were likely present. The donor tested CMV seropositive, placing the donor among the 290 or so seropositive members of the cohort. Each donor provided a peripheral blood sample, and peripheral blood mononuclear cells were used for TCR beta sequencing. Genomic DNA extraction from the blood cell samples was performed with the Qiagen DNeasy Blood Extraction Kit. The library was prepared using the immunoSEQ multiplex PCR assay. For the multiplex PCR, a mixture combining 60 forward primers for TCR Vbeta segments and 13 reverse primers for TCR Jbeta segments was used. The CDR3 region of rearranged TCR beta genes was amplified from genomic DNA with a multiplex PCR assay. Amplified TCR beta libraries were sequenced as 87-base-pair reads on the Illumina HiSeq System. The study's own analysis went as follows. A later analysis tallied 75 million to 95 million unique TCR beta chains across the roughly 610 repertoires, and some 12 million of those chains were shared by two or more donors. Raw reads were error-corrected and collapsed into unique sequences by a nearest-neighbor algorithm in which closely related sequences were merged to remove PCR and sequencing errors. CDR3 sequences were aligned to IMGT reference sequences to assign V, D and J gene segments. For a sequence to be retained, at least a six-nucleotide match to both a V gene segment and a J gene segment was required. Rearrangements were called productive when the CDR3 lacked stop codons and stayed in frame with V and J; all others were non-productive. Following IMGT convention, CDR3 was defined as the stretch from the second conserved V-encoded cysteine up to the conserved J-encoded phenylalanine. The earlier analysis of roughly 590 of the donors excluded any sequence lacking an unambiguous match to a single V gene segment. An earlier analysis of approximately 590 of the donors classified V segments as functional when productive rearrangements were above 56.7% and as segregating when the standard deviation between donors was above 5%. A statistical classification framework was developed to diagnose cytomegalovirus status using the catalog of TCR beta chain sequences. In a later analysis, TCR nucleotide sequences were compared against IMGT/GENE-DB human TR gene sequences so that V and J genes could be assigned. In a later analysis, CDR3 sequences and most-parsimonious VDJ recombination scenarios were assigned using the TCRdist pipeline. In a later analysis, every TCR beta chain was defined by the combination of its CDR3 amino acid sequence and its V-gene family, and reads without a unique V-gene family were dropped. As a way to deal with suspected cross-contamination and a sequencing artifact, a later analysis dropped roughly 620 nucleotide sequences that were highly shared and had low generation probability. A later analysis calculated a clonal expansion index for each public chain from normalized within-repertoire ranks of inferred template counts. Generation probabilities in a later analysis came from a VDJ recombination model fitted to out-of-frame rearrangements, and those results were checked against IGoR. In a later analysis, hypergeometric tests were used to score TCR-TCR, TCR-HLA and TCR-CMV co-occurrence, with a repertoire-size bias correction applied to TCR pairs. False discovery rates were estimated in a later analysis by permuting HLA or CMV assignments 20 times. In a later analysis, co-occurring TCRs were grouped using DBSCAN, with TCRdist sequence similarity added in when clustering inside HLA-allele-positive subsets. Co-occurrence clustering excluded repertoires with fewer than 30,000 or more than 120,000 public chains, plus five with anomalous nucleotide sharing. TCRdb provides this immuneACCESS table in a form limited to in-frame rearrangements. Some clones are lacking; in checked studies, under half of them reflect an unresolved V gene, and why the rest are absent is not known. V and J calls plus clone size are reproduced from that table; the DNA served to infer D and trimming. The sample has around 240,000 clones on record, about 80% of them singletons. Approximately 5.3% of the sample is in the top ten clones.

Of note for this clone: It has no known antigen specificity. Base qualities are not recorded, but no much larger clone differs from it by a single base.

Study-level results and caveats: The earlier analysis of around 600 of the donors excluded seventeen rarely observed V segments, including chromosome 9 orphons, because counts were too low. In a later analysis, the rate of TCR association differed among HLA loci, with DRB1 alleles having the most associated TCRs and HLA-C alleles having the fewest. A group of highly shared sequence variants was considered likely to be a technical artifact of the sequencing pipeline. Roughly uniform sequencing depth across donors was assumed in presence/absence analyses, although this assumption may not hold. A later analysis associated about 17,000 TCR beta sequences with specific HLA alleles at a false discovery rate of 0.05. The study gave a list of 150 to 200 TCR beta chains associated with cytomegalovirus. A few of the identified cytomegalovirus-associated TCR beta chains were confirmed in vitro to be specific for cytomegalovirus antigens. Only TCR beta chains were sequenced in this cohort, and the absence of alpha or paired-chain data limited detectable features. Compared with equally common non-associated chains, HLA-associated TCR beta chains in a later analysis were more clonally expanded and had lower generation probabilities. Linkage disequilibrium might explain the correlated functional status among segregating V segments, but an unknown experimental factor could not be excluded. A later analysis reported that several top co-occurrence clusters appeared linked to parvovirus B19, influenza, CMV and Epstein-Barr virus. According to a later genetic analysis, donors in an Asian-associated ancestry cluster had fewer N-insertions in productive TCRs than the roughly 670-donor mean. In both the original and validation cohorts, the classifier was reported to diagnose cytomegalovirus status with high specificity and sensitivity. An earlier analysis of approximately 530 of the donors showed that most TCR beta V segments appeared in productive rearrangements either about 90% or about 30% of the time, which broadly matched IMGT annotations. A later analysis found that most CMV-associated TCR beta chains appeared HLA-restricted, with HLA associations seemingly driven largely by CMV exposure. Some IMGT-functional V segments, including TRBV6-2 and TRBV6-3, could not be told apart with the 87-base-pair reads, so those segments were excluded. A further reported finding was that TCR beta sequences accurately predicted the HLA-A and HLA-B alleles for most subjects in the first cohort. Strong co-occurrence of HLA alleles, especially DR and DQ, made assigning TCR associations to individual alleles difficult. According to the authors, the approach could potentially be generalized to other disease states and immunological phenotypes. For the cohort, immune exposure information was limited to CMV serostatus. Most TCR sequences were observed very rarely across donors, whereas some public TCRs were present in many individuals. An association between a missense DCLRE1C variant and V-gene and J-gene trimming of TCR beta chains was found in a later genetic analysis and replicated in an independent cohort. Because some donors lacked HLA typing at each locus, the association tests relied only on the typed subset.

Sequences were obtained from PBMCs. The rearrangement combines TRBV19 with TRBJ2-5, and 11 junctional nucleotides match TRBD2. This sequence was found in a woman in her thirties or forties in good health and CMV-seropositive. In nucleotide form, the sequence is TGTGCCAGTAGTACTATAGCGGGAGGGCAGGAGACCCAGTACTTC. Its protein is CASSTIAGGQETQYF.